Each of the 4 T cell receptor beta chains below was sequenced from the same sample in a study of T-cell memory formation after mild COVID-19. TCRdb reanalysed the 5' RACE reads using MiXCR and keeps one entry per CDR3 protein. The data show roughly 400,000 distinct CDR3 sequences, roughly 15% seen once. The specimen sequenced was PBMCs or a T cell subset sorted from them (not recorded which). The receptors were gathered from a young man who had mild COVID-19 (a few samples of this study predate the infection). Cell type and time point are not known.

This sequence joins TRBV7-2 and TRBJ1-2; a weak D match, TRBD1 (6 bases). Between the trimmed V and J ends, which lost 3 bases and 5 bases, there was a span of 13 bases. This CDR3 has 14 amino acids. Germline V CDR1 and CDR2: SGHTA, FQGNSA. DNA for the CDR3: TGTGCCAGCAGCTTTGACGGGGGCCCTTATGGCTACACCTTC. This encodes CASSFDGGPYGYTF. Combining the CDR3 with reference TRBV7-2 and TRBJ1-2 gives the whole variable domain GAGVSQSPSNKVTEKGKDVELRCDPISGHTALYWYRQSLGQGLEFLIYFQGNSAPDKSGLPSDRFSAERTGGSVSTLTIQRTQQEDSAVYLCASSFDGGPYGYTFGSGTRLTVV.

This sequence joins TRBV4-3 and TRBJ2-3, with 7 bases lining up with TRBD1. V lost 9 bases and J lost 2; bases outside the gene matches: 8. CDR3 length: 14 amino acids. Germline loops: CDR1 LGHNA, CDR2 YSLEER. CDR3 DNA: TGCGCCAGTGGTCCAGGGGGAGACACAGATACGCAGTATTTT. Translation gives CASGPGGDTDTQYF.

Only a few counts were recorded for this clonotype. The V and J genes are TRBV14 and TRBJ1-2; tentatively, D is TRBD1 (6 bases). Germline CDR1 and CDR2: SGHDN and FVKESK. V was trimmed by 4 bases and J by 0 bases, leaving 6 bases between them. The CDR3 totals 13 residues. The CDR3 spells CASSRDTNYGYTF. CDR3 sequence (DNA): TGTGCCAGCAGCCGGGACACTAACTATGGCTACACCTTC. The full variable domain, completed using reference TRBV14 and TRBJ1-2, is EAGVTQFPSHSVIEKGQTVTLRCDPISGHDNLYWYRRVMGKEIKFLLHFVKESKQDESGMPNNRFLAERTGGTYSTLKVQPAELEDSGVYFCASSRDTNYGYTFGSGTRLTVV.

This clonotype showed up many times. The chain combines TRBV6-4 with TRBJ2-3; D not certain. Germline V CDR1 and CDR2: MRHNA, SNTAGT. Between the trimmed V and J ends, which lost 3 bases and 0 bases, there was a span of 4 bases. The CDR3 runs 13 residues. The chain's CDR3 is CASSEGSTDTQYF. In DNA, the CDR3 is TGTGCCAGCAGTGAGGGGAGCACAGATACGCAGTATTTT.